The entry below gives a single T cell receptor beta chain sequence along with its context. The target antigen is unknown. Researchers gathered lesional scalp punch biopsies and peripheral blood from patients with alopecia areata. Sequencing used cDNA as its template, made by extracting RNA and reverse transcribing it. Libraries were prepared by immunoSEQ multiplex PCR; TCRdb keeps only in-frame clonotypes and omits some of them. The table records over 120,000 clones, 40% to 55% of them present only once. Germline V gene sequence: CDR1 MDHEN, CDR2 SYDVKM. Between the trimmed V and J ends, which lost 11 bases and 8 bases, there was a span of 18 bases. This CDR3 spans 13 amino acids. The data were taken from a study of CD8+ T cells in alopecia areata. Across the whole study: The study gave treated patients oral tofacitinib at 5 to 10 mg twice daily.

Study outcomes and limitations: Resident alphabeta T-cell populations of normal skin are likewise subject to sequencing in scalp samples. More clonal than normal scalp was lesional scalp, particularly alopecia totalis/universalis.

This specimen was CD4+ T cells sorted from blood, taken at week 0. This receptor was taken from a human donor with alopecia areata. This chain connects TRBV28 to TRBJ1-4; D possibly corresponds to TRBD1 (5 bases). In nucleotides, the CDR3 is TGTGCCTGCTGGGGAACATCAGGGGAAAAACTGTTTTTT. Its translation: CACWGTSGEKLFF.